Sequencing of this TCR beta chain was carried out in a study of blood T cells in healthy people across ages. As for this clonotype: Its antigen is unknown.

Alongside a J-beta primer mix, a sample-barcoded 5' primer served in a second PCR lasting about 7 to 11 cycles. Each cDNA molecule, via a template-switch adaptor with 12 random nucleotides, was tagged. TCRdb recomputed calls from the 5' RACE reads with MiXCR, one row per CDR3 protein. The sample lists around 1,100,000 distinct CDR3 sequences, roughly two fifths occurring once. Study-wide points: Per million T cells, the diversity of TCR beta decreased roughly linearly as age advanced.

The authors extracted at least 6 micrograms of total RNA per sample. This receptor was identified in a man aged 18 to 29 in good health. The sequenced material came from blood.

The CDR3 spells CAWSVVSTYTF. CDR3 DNA sequence: TGTGCCTGGAGTGTGGTCTCCACCTACACCTTC. The chain links TRBV30 to TRBJ1-2, with D hard to call. Germline V lookup: CDR1 GTSNPN, CDR2 SVGIG (reference sequence). Trimming cost V 0 bases and J 10 bases, with 9 bases left between them. This CDR3 has 11 amino acids. The full variable domain, its missing parts supplied by reference TRBV30 and TRBJ1-2, is SQTIHQWPATLVQPVGSPLSLECTVEGTSNPNLYWYRQAAGRGLQLLFYSVGIGQISSEVPQNLSASRPQDRQFILSSKKLLLSDSGFYLCAWSVVSTYTFGSGTRLTVV.